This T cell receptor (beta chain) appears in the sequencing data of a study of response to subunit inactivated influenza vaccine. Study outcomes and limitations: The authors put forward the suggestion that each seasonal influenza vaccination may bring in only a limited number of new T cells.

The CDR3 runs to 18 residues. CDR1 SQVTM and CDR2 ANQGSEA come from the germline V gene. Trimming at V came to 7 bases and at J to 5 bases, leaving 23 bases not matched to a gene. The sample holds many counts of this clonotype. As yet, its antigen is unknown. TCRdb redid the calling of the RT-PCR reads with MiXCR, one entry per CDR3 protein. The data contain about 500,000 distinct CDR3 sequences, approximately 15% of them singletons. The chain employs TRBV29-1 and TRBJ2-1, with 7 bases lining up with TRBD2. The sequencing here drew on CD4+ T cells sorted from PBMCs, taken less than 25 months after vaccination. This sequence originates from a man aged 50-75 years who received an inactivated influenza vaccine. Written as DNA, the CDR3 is TGCAGCGCCAGAGCGGCGTGGCGGGAGTGGAGAGTTAACAATGAGCAGTTCTTC. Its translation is CSARAAWREWRVNNEQFF.